This TCR beta chain derives from a study of immune heterogeneity within non-small cell lung tumors. Whole-study context: A handful of squamous cell carcinomas, around 9 non-squamous carcinomas and 1 not otherwise specified made up the tumors. General study findings and limits: Local T-cell clonality tracked local tumor mutational burden, showing a moderate yet significant relationship (R 0.3 to 0.35). The study found identical dominant CDR3 beta clonotypes recurring across tumor sites within a patient, alongside site-unique high-frequency clones.

A first 10-cycle multiplex round used 32 V-gene and 13 J-gene primers on TCR beta CDR3. TCRdb recomputed calls from the multiplex PCR reads with MiXCR, one row per CDR3 protein. The sample yields fewer than 25,000 distinct CDR3 sequences, around 26% seen once. This clonotype was counted only a few times. Its cognate antigen is unknown. Bulk tumor genomic DNA constituted the template, at 550 to 750 ng per sample. While surgery was under way, several biopsies spaced far apart were taken per primary tumor. Patients had untreated, newly diagnosed non-small cell lung cancer and underwent curative surgery. Having surgery with curative intent, the donors were patients newly diagnosed with non-small cell lung cancer. This receptor was taken from a man aged 40-55 years with non-small cell lung cancer. Sequences were obtained from lung tumor tissue.

The CDR3 loop reads CASSFEGGELFF. In nucleotides, the CDR3 is TGTGCCAGCAGTTTCGAGGGAGGGGAGCTGTTTTTT. V gene TRBV27 combines with J gene TRBJ2-2; perhaps TRBD2 as D (5 bases). The V gene's germline CDR1 is MNHEY and CDR2 SMNVEV (reference sequence). V shed 3 bases and J shed 8 bases, with 7 bases lying between them. The CDR3 has 12 amino acids.